The T cell receptor beta chain under discussion was sequenced for a study of metastatic and nonmetastatic thyroid tumors. Study in general: Both malignant and benign thyroid patients supplied peripheral blood and tumor or nodule tissue samples, across which the repertoires of these patients were then compared. Findings and limits, study-wide: As reported, TCR beta diversity in blood and tumor was significantly higher in malignant thyroid tumors than in benign nodules.

Original methodology: Across clinicopathological groups, CDR3 differences served as the basis for building a distant-metastasis classifier for papillary thyroid cancer. With MiXCR, TCRdb reprocessed the PCR reads. These V and J calls originate from TCRdb's pipeline instead of the authors' own analysis. The table has more than 30,000 clones, roughly a fifth seen once; the top ten hold roughly 22%. No treatment of any kind had been given to any patient before thyroid surgery. On this clone: What it binds is not known.

This CDR3 comprises 13 residues. CDR1 DFQATT and CDR2 SNEGSKA come from the germline V gene (reference sequence). V was shortened by 6 bases and J by 3 bases, with 15 bases between the two germline ends. J is TRBJ2-7 and V is TRBV20-1; a possible D gene is TRBD2 (6 bases). This receptor was taken from a female donor with papillary thyroid cancer or a benign thyroid nodule (not recorded which). Some clones in this sample may be carry-over from other donors' samples. Sequencing input: blood. The CDR3, as DNA: TGCAGTGCAAGAAGAACCGGGGGCTACGAGCAGTACTTC. It specifies CSARRTGGYEQYF.